Listed below are T cell receptor beta chains from one sample, sequenced in a study of cytomegalovirus exposure and HLA in healthy donors. TCRdb keeps only in-frame clones here, not all; method: immunoSEQ multiplex PCR. The sample lists about 140,000 clones, 80% occurring once. Sequenced: PBMCs. The receptors were gathered from a man in his thirties or forties in good health and CMV-seronegative. Both conserved end residues are part of each CDR3. The D gene is left open where the match is weak. Only some rows state a clone size, as once, few, many or a class for expanded clones.

.,TRBJ1-1,TRBV28,TRBD1,CASSATGGRNTEAFF,TGTGCCAGCAGTGCTACAGGGGGCAGGAACACTGAAGCTTTCTTT
.,TRBJ1-1,TRBV6-1,TRBD1,CASSENRGGRAFF,TGTGCCAGCAGTGAGAACAGGGGTGGTCGGGCTTTCTTT
.,TRBJ2-2,TRBV6-5,TRBD2,CASRIAGWNTGELFF,TGTGCCAGCAGGATAGCGGGATGGAACACCGGGGAGCTGTTTTTT
.,TRBJ2-5,TRBV2,.,CASSRGQQETQYF,TGTGCCAGCAGCCGGGGACAACAAGAGACCCAGTACTTC
.,TRBJ2-1,TRBV5-4,.,CASSRVNEQFF,TGTGCCAGCAGCCGAGTGAATGAGCAGTTCTTC
.,TRBJ2-1,TRBV18,.,CASSPPARHNEQFF,TGTGCCAGCTCACCACCGGCTAGACACAATGAGCAGTTCTTC
few,TRBJ2-7,TRBV5-4,TRBD2,CAFRLAGVHPEQYF,TGTGCCTTTAGGCTAGCGGGAGTTCATCCCGAGCAGTACTTC
.,TRBJ2-7,TRBV7-2,TRBD2,CASSILAGGNYEQYF,TGTGCCAGCAGCATACTAGCGGGAGGGAACTACGAGCAGTACTTC
.,TRBJ1-1,TRBV27,TRBD1,CASSEDHRGRGAFF,TGTGCCAGCAGCGAAGACCACAGGGGGCGCGGAGCTTTCTTT
.,TRBJ2-7,TRBV27,TRBD1,CASSSYPGQGYEQYF,TGTGCCAGCAGTTCCTATCCGGGACAGGGCTACGAGCAGTACTTC
.,TRBJ2-5,TRBV2,.,CASSDSIEETQYF,TGTGCCAGCAGCGACAGTATAGAAGAGACCCAGTACTTC
.,TRBJ1-5,TRBV28,.,CASSLIQPHQPQHF,TGTGCCAGCAGTTTAATACAGCCTCATCAGCCCCAGCATTTT
once,TRBJ2-1,TRBV7-9,.,CASSLGGRPNEQFF,TGTGCCAGCAGCTTAGGCGGTCGTCCCAATGAGCAGTTCTTC
.,TRBJ1-1,TRBV7-7,TRBD1,CASSPGQGSGEAFF,TGTGCTAGCAGCCCGGGACAGGGGAGCGGTGAAGCTTTCTTT
.,TRBJ1-1,TRBV5-5,.,CASSSSGATEAFF,TGTGCCAGCAGCTCCAGCGGAGCCACTGAAGCTTTCTTT
.,TRBJ2-1,TRBV18,.,CASSPDSHNEQFF,TGTGCCAGCTCACCGGACAGTCACAATGAGCAGTTCTTC
.,TRBJ2-7,TRBV5-1,.,CASRWEGGAPGNEQYF,TGCGCCAGCAGATGGGAAGGGGGTGCGCCGGGAAACGAGCAGTACTTC
.,TRBJ2-7,TRBV4-1,TRBD2,CASSLRTSELGEQYF,TGCGCCAGCAGCCTGAGGACTAGCGAGCTTGGGGAGCAGTACTTC
.,TRBJ2-7,TRBV30,.,CAWSSGRSYEQYF,TGTGCCTGGTCCTCAGGGCGCTCCTACGAGCAGTACTTC
few,TRBJ2-7,TRBV6-1,TRBD2,CASAGTISYEQYF,TGTGCCTCCGCCGGGACTATCTCCTACGAGCAGTACTTC
.,TRBJ2-5,TRBV18,TRBD1,CASSLFRPGTGSQETQYF,TGTGCCAGCTCACTATTTCGTCCCGGGACAGGGAGCCAAGAGACCCAGTACTTC
few,TRBJ2-3,TRBV6-1,.,CASSQGFTDTQYF,TGTGCCAGCAGCCAGGGATTCACAGATACGCAGTATTTT
.,TRBJ2-1,TRBV7-9,.,CASSPGGLNYNEQFF,TGTGCCAGCAGCCCCGGGGGGCTCAACTACAATGAGCAGTTCTTC
once,TRBJ2-3,TRBV29-1,.,CSVDGDTYTDTQYF,TGCAGCGTTGACGGGGACACCTACACAGATACGCAGTATTTT
.,TRBJ1-4,TRBV19,TRBD1,CASRTGGNNEKLFF,TGTGCCAGCCGGACAGGGGGAAATAATGAAAAACTGTTTTTT
.,TRBJ1-1,TRBV7-9,.,CASSLSGAAFF,TGTGCCAGCAGCTTAAGCGGAGCAGCTTTCTTT
.,TRBJ2-5,TRBV10-3,TRBD1,CATQRSQGAQETQYF,TGTGCCACCCAGCGTTCCCAGGGGGCGCAAGAGACCCAGTACTTC
.,TRBJ2-3,TRBV29-1,.,CSVAPGLPQDTQYF,TGCAGCGTTGCTCCGGGACTTCCCCAAGATACGCAGTATTTT
.,TRBJ1-1,TRBV5-4,.,CASSLGTLLSEAFF,TGTGCCAGCAGCTTGGGGACTTTGCTCAGTGAAGCTTTCTTT
.,TRBJ1-3,TRBV18,.,CASSPYSQSGNTIYF,TGTGCCAGCTCACCGTACAGCCAATCTGGAAACACCATATATTTT
once,TRBJ2-4,TRBV28,TRBD1,CASRAQGNIQYF,TGTGCCAGCAGGGCACAGGGGAACATTCAGTACTTC
.,TRBJ2-1,TRBV5-1,TRBD2,CASSLGGGYNEQFF,TGCGCCAGCAGCTTGGGGGGGGGCTACAATGAGCAGTTCTTC
once,TRBJ1-1,TRBV28,.,CASSPYLNTEAFF,TGTGCCAGCAGTCCGTACTTGAACACTGAAGCTTTCTTT
few,TRBJ1-2,TRBV19,.,CASSTDYRNNYGYTF,TGTGCCAGTAGTACGGACTACCGAAACAACTATGGCTACACCTTC
once,TRBJ2-3,TRBV10-1,TRBD2,CAGQREPPLHTDTQYF,TGCGCCGGCCAGCGGGAGCCCCCCCTTCACACAGATACGCAGTATTTT
.,TRBJ1-4,TRBV18,.,CASSPRPGENEKLFF,TGTGCCAGCTCACCAAGGCCAGGGGAGAATGAAAAACTGTTTTTT
.,TRBJ1-1,TRBV30,TRBD1,CAWCQGANTEAFF,TGTGCCTGGTGTCAGGGGGCGAACACTGAAGCTTTCTTT
.,TRBJ2-3,TRBV9,.,CASSPGAVITDTQYF,TGTGCCAGCAGCCCTGGGGCGGTAATCACAGATACGCAGTATTTT
.,TRBJ2-5,TRBV7-8,TRBD2,CASSLVILAGAETQYF,TGTGCCAGCAGCTTAGTTATCCTAGCGGGAGCGGAGACCCAGTACTTC
.,TRBJ2-4,TRBV6-1,.,CASSAFGVVAKNIQYF,TGTGCCAGCAGTGCCTTCGGGGTGGTAGCCAAAAACATTCAGTACTTC
.,TRBJ1-1,TRBV19,TRBD1,CASSADRVEAFF,TGTGCCAGTAGTGCAGACAGGGTTGAAGCTTTCTTT
once,TRBJ1-5,TRBV28,TRBD1,CASSLEGQGNIPQHF,TGTGCCAGCAGTTTAGAGGGACAGGGGAACATACCCCAGCATTTT
.,TRBJ1-4,TRBV19,.,CASTVGLKVGEKLFF,TGTGCCAGTACTGTGGGCCTCAAGGTCGGTGAAAAACTGTTTTTT
.,TRBJ2-3,TRBV28,TRBD2,CASSEWGGRTDTQYF,TGTGCCAGCAGTGAGTGGGGCGGGAGGACCGATACGCAGTATTTT
.,TRBJ1-1,TRBV6-1,.,CASSVVGSGTEAFF,TGTGCCAGCAGTGTTGTAGGGAGCGGCACTGAAGCTTTCTTT
.,TRBJ1-5,TRBV19,TRBD1,CASSNNRGRIGQPQHF,TGTGCCAGTAGTAACAACAGGGGACGGATTGGTCAGCCCCAGCATTTT
.,TRBJ2-5,TRBV2,.,CASRQEETQYF,TGTGCCAGTAGACAGGAAGAGACCCAGTACTTC
.,TRBJ2-7,TRBV6-5,.,CASSWGRVSYEQYF,TGTGCCAGCTCTTGGGGCAGGGTCTCCTACGAGCAGTACTTC
.,TRBJ2-3,TRBV7-2,TRBD1,CASSRTGTGHHTQYF,TGTGCCAGCAGCCGAACCGGGACAGGTCACCATACGCAGTATTTT
.,TRBJ1-6,TRBV28,.,CASSLAGGWGSNSPLHF,TGTGCCAGCAGTTTAGCAGGCGGATGGGGCTCAAATTCACCCCTCCACTTT
.,TRBJ2-7,TRBV4-3,TRBD2,CASSQDTAGGQYEQYF,TGCGCCAGCAGCCAAGATACCGCGGGAGGGCAGTACGAGCAGTACTTC
.,TRBJ1-1,TRBV14,TRBD1,CASSQDDRGSTEAFF,TGTGCCAGCAGCCAAGATGACAGGGGATCGACTGAAGCTTTCTTT
.,TRBJ2-2,TRBV14,.,CASSQVGAVTGELFF,TGTGCCAGCAGCCAAGTAGGGGCGGTTACCGGGGAGCTGTTTTTT
.,TRBJ2-7,TRBV28,.,CASRVGPSYEQYF,TGTGCCAGCAGAGTGGGCCCTTCCTACGAGCAGTACTTC
.,TRBJ1-1,TRBV30,.,CAWRSITEAFF,TGTGCCTGGAGATCCATCACTGAAGCTTTCTTT
.,TRBJ2-1,TRBV9,.,CASSIGEGGPYNEQFF,TGTGCCAGCAGCATCGGAGAGGGAGGTCCCTACAATGAGCAGTTCTTC
.,TRBJ1-1,TRBV27,.,CASSYKNTEAFF,TGTGCCAGCAGTTACAAGAACACTGAAGCTTTCTTT